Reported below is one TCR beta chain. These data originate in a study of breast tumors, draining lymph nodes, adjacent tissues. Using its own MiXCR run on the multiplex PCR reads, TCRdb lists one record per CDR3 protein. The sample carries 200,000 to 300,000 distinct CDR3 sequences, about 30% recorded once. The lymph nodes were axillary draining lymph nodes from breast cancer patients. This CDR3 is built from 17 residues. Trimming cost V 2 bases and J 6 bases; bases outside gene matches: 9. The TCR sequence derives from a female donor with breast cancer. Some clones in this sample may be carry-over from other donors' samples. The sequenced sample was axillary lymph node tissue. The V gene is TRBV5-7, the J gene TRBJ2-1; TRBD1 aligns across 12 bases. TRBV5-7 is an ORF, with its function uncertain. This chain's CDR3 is CASSFRRDRGRVNEQFF. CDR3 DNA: TGTGCCAGCAGCTTCCGCCGGGACAGGGGGCGCGTCAATGAGCAGTTCTTC.